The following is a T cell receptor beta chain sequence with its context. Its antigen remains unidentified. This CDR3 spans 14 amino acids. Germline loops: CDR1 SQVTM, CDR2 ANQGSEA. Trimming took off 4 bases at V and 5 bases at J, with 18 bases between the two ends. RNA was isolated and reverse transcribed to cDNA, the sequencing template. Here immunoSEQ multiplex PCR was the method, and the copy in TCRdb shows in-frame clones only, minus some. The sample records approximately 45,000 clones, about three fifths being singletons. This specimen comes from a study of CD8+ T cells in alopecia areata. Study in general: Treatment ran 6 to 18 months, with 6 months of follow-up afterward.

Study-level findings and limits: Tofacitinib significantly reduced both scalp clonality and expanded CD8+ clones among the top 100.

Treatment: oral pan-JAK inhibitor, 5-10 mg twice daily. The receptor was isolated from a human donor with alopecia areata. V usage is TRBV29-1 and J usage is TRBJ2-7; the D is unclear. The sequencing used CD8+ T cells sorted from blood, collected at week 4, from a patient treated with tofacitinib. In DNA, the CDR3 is TGCAGCGTTGGGGAAAAGTACAATCGGGACGAGCAGTACTTC. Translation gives CSVGEKYNRDEQYF.